The rows below give T cell receptor beta chains drawn from one sample of a study of OX40 agonist ivuxolimab in advanced cancers. TCRdb keeps only in-frame clones here, not all; method: immunoSEQ multiplex PCR. The table includes tens of thousands of clones, about 88% detected once. The sequenced sample was CD4+ or CD8+ T cells sorted from blood, obtained in a trial of the OX40 agonist ivuxolimab. The receptors derive from an adult with an advanced solid tumor such as melanoma, head and neck, liver or kidney cancer. CDR3s include the opening cysteine and the closing phenylalanine or tryptophan. Fields, in order: D gene, V gene, clone size, J gene, CDR3 DNA, CDR3 protein. D genes are given only for firm matches. Not every row has a clone size; where given, it reads once, few, many or a size class.

.,TRBV15,once,TRBJ2-1,TGTGCCACCAGCAGGGAGGGACGATCGAGCTCCTACAATGAGCAGTTCTTC,CATSREGRSSSYNEQFF
.,TRBV5-4,.,TRBJ2-7,TGTGCCAGCAGCTTCGGTACCGACGGATCCTACGAGCAGTACTTC,CASSFGTDGSYEQYF
TRBD2,TRBV7-3,.,TRBJ2-2,TGTGCCAGCAGCGAGACTAGCGGGAACACCGGGGAGCTGTTTTTT,CASSETSGNTGELFF
.,TRBV27,.,TRBJ2-1,TGTGCCAGCAGTCATGGGGTGCTCTATGAGCAGTTCTTC,CASSHGVLYEQFF
.,TRBV19,.,TRBJ2-7,TGTGCCAGTAGTATATTTTTGGGCCACTCCTACGAGCAGTACTTC,CASSIFLGHSYEQYF
.,TRBV14,.,TRBJ1-1,TGTGCCAGCAGCCAAGATCAACCAGCATTAACCCCATTTTTGGACACTGAAGCTTTCTTT,CASSQDQPALTPFLDTEAFF
.,TRBV28,.,TRBJ2-7,TGTGCCAGCAACCTAGGGGGGAGCTCCTACGAGCAGTACTTC,CASNLGGSSYEQYF
TRBD1,TRBV27,.,TRBJ2-7,TGTGCCAGCTCCATGGGGACAGGGGGTATCGAGCAGTACTTC,CASSMGTGGIEQYF
TRBD2,TRBV28,.,TRBJ2-7,TGTGCCAGCGGACTAGCGGGTTCCTACGAGCAGTACTTC,CASGLAGSYEQYF
TRBD1,TRBV13,once,TRBJ2-1,TGTGCCAGCAGCTTAGGGTACAGGGGCGCTCTACAGGAGCAGTTCTTC,CASSLGYRGALQEQFF
TRBD2,TRBV15,.,TRBJ2-3,TGTGCCACCAGCAGAGTAGCTAGCGGGAATGTACTCACAGATACGCAGTATTTT,CATSRVASGNVLTDTQYF
.,TRBV19,.,TRBJ2-7,TGTGCCAGTAGTATAGATAGCGGCTACGAGCAGTACTTC,CASSIDSGYEQYF
.,TRBV5-6,.,TRBJ2-7,TGTGCCAGCAGCTTGGGTCAGTCCTCCTACGAGCAGTACTTC,CASSLGQSSYEQYF
TRBD1,TRBV19,.,TRBJ1-5,TGTGCCAGTAGTATTCTCGACAGGGGAAATCAGCCCCAGCATTTT,CASSILDRGNQPQHF
TRBD1,TRBV28,.,TRBJ2-2,TGTGCCAGCAGCCACGTATGGATTAAACAGGGGGCAGCGAACACCGGGGAGCTGTTTTTT,CASSHVWIKQGAANTGELFF
TRBD2,TRBV15,.,TRBJ2-1,TGTGCCACCAGCAGAGGCCGGCAACTAGCGGGAGGGTATGAGCAGTTCTTC,CATSRGRQLAGGYEQFF
.,TRBV28,.,TRBJ2-5,TGTGCCAGCAGTTTAGGGTCGGGCCAAGAGACCCAGTACTTC,CASSLGSGQETQYF
.,TRBV5-1,.,TRBJ2-7,TGCGCCAGCAGCGTGGACAGTTTATCCTACGAGCAGTACTTC,CASSVDSLSYEQYF
.,TRBV4-3,.,TRBJ2-2,TGCGCCAGCAGCCAAGCCGGCTCGGTATTCGCCGGGGAGCTGTTTTTT,CASSQAGSVFAGELFF
TRBD1,TRBV19,medium-sized,TRBJ1-5,TGTGCCAGTAGCCCCTGGGGACAGGGGAATCAGCCCCAGCATTTT,CASSPWGQGNQPQHF
.,TRBV13,.,TRBJ2-7,TGTGCCAGCAGCAGTCAGGACTATTCCTACGAGCAGTACTTC,CASSSQDYSYEQYF
.,TRBV28,.,TRBJ1-1,TGTGCCAGCAGTTTATCGGGACACCTGTTTGACACTGAAGCTTTCTTT,CASSLSGHLFDTEAFF
.,TRBV7-2,.,TRBJ2-2,TGTGCCAGCAGCCCGGGGCCTTACACCGGGGAGCTGTTTTTT,CASSPGPYTGELFF